A selection of T cell receptor beta chains follows, all from one sample in a study of PD-1 blockade in mismatch repair-deficient tumors. Only in-frame clones appear in the TCRdb table, and some are missing; sequencing was by immunoSEQ multiplex PCR. The sample carries roughly 110,000 clones, over 60% recorded once. The sequenced sample was peripheral blood, obtained 60 weeks after starting pembrolizumab. The receptors come from an adult with mismatch repair-deficient cancer. The CDR3 runs from the conserved cysteine through the conserved F or W. Fields, in order: CDR3 length, D gene, V gene, J gene, clone size, CDR3 DNA, CDR3 protein. D genes are given only for firm matches. The size entry is marked missing in some rows and otherwise reads once, few, many or a size class.

length: 15
D: -
V: TRBV19
J: TRBJ2-1
size: -
DNA: TGTGCCAGTAGCCCACTAGGGGAGTCCTACAATGAGCAGTTCTTC
CDR3: CASSPLGESYNEQFF

length: 13
D: TRBD2
V: TRBV29-1
J: TRBJ2-7
size: -
DNA: TGCAGCGTTGGGCTGGGACTAAACTACGAGCAGTACTTC
CDR3: CSVGLGLNYEQYF

length: 13
D: -
V: TRBV5-4
J: TRBJ2-2
size: once
DNA: TGTGCCAGCAGCTTTGGGAACACCGGGGAGCTGTTTTTT
CDR3: CASSFGNTGELFF

length: 13
D: TRBD1
V: TRBV7-9
J: TRBJ1-1
size: -
DNA: TGTGCCAGCAGCCAACAGAACAGGGGGACGGCTTTCTTT
CDR3: CASSQQNRGTAFF

length: 15
D: -
V: TRBV27
J: TRBJ1-5
size: -
DNA: TGTGCCAGCAGTTTGAGAGACGGTCATCGTCAGCCCCAGCATTTT
CDR3: CASSLRDGHRQPQHF

length: 14
D: TRBD2
V: TRBV4-1
J: TRBJ2-1
size: -
DNA: TGCGCCAGCAGCCAACTCACCGGGACTAGGGAGCAGTTCTTC
CDR3: CASSQLTGTREQFF

length: 15
D: TRBD1
V: TRBV5-4
J: TRBJ2-2
size: once
DNA: TGTGCCAGCAGCACGGGACAGAAGAACACCGGGGAGCTGTTTTTT
CDR3: CASSTGQKNTGELFF

length: 13
D: -
V: TRBV11-1
J: TRBJ1-1
size: once
DNA: TGTGCCAGCAGCTTCAACAGCGACACTGAAGCTTTCTTT
CDR3: CASSFNSDTEAFF

length: 13
D: -
V: TRBV2
J: TRBJ2-3
size: -
DNA: TGTGCCAGCAAGGGCCAGGCTACAGATACGCAGTATTTT
CDR3: CASKGQATDTQYF

length: 13
D: -
V: TRBV7-2
J: TRBJ1-6
size: -
DNA: TGTGCCAGCAGCTTAGATCGGTTTTCACCCCTCCACTTT
CDR3: CASSLDRFSPLHF

length: 12
D: -
V: TRBV6-6
J: TRBJ2-7
size: few
DNA: TGTGCCAGCAGACGGGACCTCTACGAGCAGTACTTC
CDR3: CASRRDLYEQYF

length: 16
D: -
V: TRBV7-3
J: TRBJ2-1
size: -
DNA: TGTGCCAGCAGCTTAACCCACCATAGCTCCTACAATGAGCAGTTCTTC
CDR3: CASSLTHHSSYNEQFF

length: 14
D: -
V: TRBV7-6
J: TRBJ2-2
size: -
DNA: TGTGCCAGCAGCTTTAGGGAGAACACCGGGGAGCTGTTTTTT
CDR3: CASSFRENTGELFF

length: 13
D: -
V: TRBV9
J: TRBJ2-3
size: once
DNA: TGTGCCAGCAGCGTAGATCGCCTGGATACGCAGTATTTT
CDR3: CASSVDRLDTQYF

length: 14
D: -
V: TRBV6-5
J: TRBJ2-1
size: -
DNA: TGTGCCAGCAGTTACCCTGGGACACAACGCGAGCAGTTCTTC
CDR3: CASSYPGTQREQFF

length: 16
D: TRBD2
V: TRBV7-6
J: TRBJ2-2
size: -
DNA: TGTGCCAGCAGCCCTGGCGGGGGGCGTAACACCGGGGAGCTGTTTTTT
CDR3: CASSPGGGRNTGELFF

length: 14
D: TRBD1
V: TRBV30
J: TRBJ2-1
size: -
DNA: TGTGCCTGGACCACCGGGACAGGGGTCATAGAGCAGTTCTTC
CDR3: CAWTTGTGVIEQFF

length: 14
D: TRBD1
V: TRBV25-1
J: TRBJ2-2
size: -
DNA: TGTGCCAGCAGTCCGCACCGGACAGGCGAGGAGCTGTTTTTT
CDR3: CASSPHRTGEELFF

length: 14
D: TRBD1
V: TRBV30
J: TRBJ1-2
size: few
DNA: TGTGCCTGGAGTTCCGGGACAGGGTCCTATGGCTACACCTTC
CDR3: CAWSSGTGSYGYTF

length: 13
D: -
V: TRBV9
J: TRBJ1-1
size: -
DNA: TGTGCCAGCAGCCGTGAGAGATGGACTGAAGCTTTCTTT
CDR3: CASSRERWTEAFF

length: 13
D: TRBD1
V: TRBV28
J: TRBJ1-1
size: -
DNA: TGTGCCAGCAGTTGGGACAGGAACACTGAAGCTTTCTTT
CDR3: CASSWDRNTEAFF

length: 14
D: -
V: TRBV7-9
J: TRBJ2-2
size: -
DNA: TGTGCCAGCCTCTTCGAGGGAAACACCGGGGAGCTGTTTTTT
CDR3: CASLFEGNTGELFF

length: 15
D: -
V: TRBV18
J: TRBJ2-5
size: -
DNA: TGTGCCAGCTCCCCATTCGGGGGCCGGCAAGAGACCCAGTACTTC
CDR3: CASSPFGGRQETQYF

length: 13
D: -
V: TRBV28
J: TRBJ1-2
size: -
DNA: TGTGCCAGCAGTCCTCGCAGGGGCTATGGCTACACCTTC
CDR3: CASSPRRGYGYTF

length: 13
D: TRBD1
V: TRBV5-6
J: TRBJ1-1
size: -
DNA: TGTGCCAGCAGCTTGGGGGACAGGGAGTCGGCTTTCTTT
CDR3: CASSLGDRESAFF

length: 12
D: -
V: TRBV4-1
J: TRBJ2-3
size: -
DNA: TGCGCCAGCAGCCAACCCGCGGATACGCAGTATTTT
CDR3: CASSQPADTQYF

length: 16
D: TRBD1
V: TRBV19
J: TRBJ1-1
size: -
DNA: TGTGCCAGTAGTTCTTTTAGGGACAGGGCGCTTTCGGAAGCTTTCTTT
CDR3: CASSSFRDRALSEAFF

length: 13
D: -
V: TRBV5-5
J: TRBJ1-1
size: -
DNA: TGTGCCAGCAGGGCAGATTTGAACACTGAAGCTTTCTTT
CDR3: CASRADLNTEAFF

length: 13
D: TRBD1
V: TRBV14
J: TRBJ1-2
size: -
DNA: TGTGCCAGCAGCGCAACAGGGGGCGTTGGCTACACCTTC
CDR3: CASSATGGVGYTF